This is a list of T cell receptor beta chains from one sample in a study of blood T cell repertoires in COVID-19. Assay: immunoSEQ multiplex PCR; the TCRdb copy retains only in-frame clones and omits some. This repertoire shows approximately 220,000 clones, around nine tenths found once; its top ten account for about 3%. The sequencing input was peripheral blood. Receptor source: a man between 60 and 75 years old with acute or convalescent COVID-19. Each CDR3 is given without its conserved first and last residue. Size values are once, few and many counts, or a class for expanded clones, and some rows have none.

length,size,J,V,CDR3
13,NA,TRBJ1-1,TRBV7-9,ASSYPDRGYTEAF
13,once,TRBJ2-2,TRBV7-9,ASSSGQGYTGELF
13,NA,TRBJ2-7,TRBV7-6,ASSLTSGGSYEQY
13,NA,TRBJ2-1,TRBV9,ASSDGGDSYNEQF
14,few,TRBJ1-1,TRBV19,ASRLGRTAAGTEAF
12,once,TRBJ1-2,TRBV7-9,ASSSDRGVYGYT
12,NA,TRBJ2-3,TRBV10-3,AISDGQATDTQY
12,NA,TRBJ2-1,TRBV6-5,ASIPSRRDNEQF
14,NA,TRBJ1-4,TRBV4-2,ASSQPDSRTNEKLF
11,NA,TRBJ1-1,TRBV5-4,ASWMWGGLEAF
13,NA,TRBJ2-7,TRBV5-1,ASSFGAGGQYEQY
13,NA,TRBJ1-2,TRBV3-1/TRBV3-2,ASSQGGGLGYGYT
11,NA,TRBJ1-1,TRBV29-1,SVEDQGSTEAF
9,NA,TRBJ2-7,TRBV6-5,ASSYRYEQY
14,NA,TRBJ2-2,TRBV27,ASSLALLKRTGELF
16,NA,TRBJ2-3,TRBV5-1,ASSLGPLGTSGTDTQY
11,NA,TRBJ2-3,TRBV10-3,AISGQGADTQY
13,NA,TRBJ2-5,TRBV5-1,ASSFDRGGQETQY
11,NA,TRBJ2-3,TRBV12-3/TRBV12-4,ASSSWGGDTQY
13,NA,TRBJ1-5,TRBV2,ASSELGQGNQPQH
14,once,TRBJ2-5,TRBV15,ATSRNHDTSGETQY
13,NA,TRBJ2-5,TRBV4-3,ASSQDRGHGETQY
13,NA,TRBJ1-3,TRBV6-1,ASSEAGLGGNTIY
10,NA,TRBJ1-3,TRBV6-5,ASRTSGNTIY
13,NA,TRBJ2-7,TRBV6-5,ASSYSPGGIYEQY
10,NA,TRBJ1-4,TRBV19,ASKNSNEKLF
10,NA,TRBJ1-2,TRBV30,AWSPRTDGYT
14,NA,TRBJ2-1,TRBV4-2,ASSRHGTSGNNEQF
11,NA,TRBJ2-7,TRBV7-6,ASSRGSTYEQY